This T cell receptor beta chain was profiled in a study of CD8 T cells in Susac syndrome. Random-hexamer reverse transcription was applied to about 0.45 to 1 ug RNA. Across 54 Vbeta and 13 Jbeta, immunoSEQ multiplex PCR amplified TCR beta CDR3. TCRdb re-analysed the immunoSEQ multiplex PCR reads in MiXCR, keeping a single row per CDR3 protein. The sample holds 150,000 to 200,000 distinct CDR3 sequences; 90% to 95% are singletons and the top ten take around 0.15%. The germline V gene encodes CDR1 PRHDT and CDR2 FYEKMQ (reference sequence). This CDR3 is built from 12 residues. Overall study findings and caveats: The number of individuals included in the study's TCR sequencing and HLA analysis was acknowledged as relatively small.

As concerns this clonotype: Its target is unknown. Germline and junction disagree at one end, which may indicate a read error.

TEMRA cells were enriched by FACS, and CD4+ and CD8+ T cells were negatively isolated. The gene calls are TRBV13 and TRBJ2-7; 13 bases match TRBD2. The material sequenced was CD4+ T cells from PBMCs. This TCR derives from a human donor in good health. CDR3 residues: CASSPGLAGLNF. CDR3 in DNA: TGTGCCAGCAGCCCGGGACTAGCGGGGCTAAACTTC.